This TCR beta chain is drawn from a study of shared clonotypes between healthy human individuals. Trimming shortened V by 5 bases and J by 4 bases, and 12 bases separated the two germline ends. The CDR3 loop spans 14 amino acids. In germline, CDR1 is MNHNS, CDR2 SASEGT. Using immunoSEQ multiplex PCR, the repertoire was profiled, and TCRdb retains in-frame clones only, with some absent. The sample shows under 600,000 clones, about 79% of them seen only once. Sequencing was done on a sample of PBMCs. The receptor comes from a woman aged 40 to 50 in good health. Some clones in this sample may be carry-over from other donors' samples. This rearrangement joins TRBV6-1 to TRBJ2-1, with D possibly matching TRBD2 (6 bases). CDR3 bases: TGTGCCAGCAGTCGCGAGCGGGCATACAATGAGCAGTTCTTC. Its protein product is CASSRERAYNEQFF.